This passage covers 3 T cell receptor beta chains from one sample sequenced in a study of T cell repertoires in cytomegalovirus infection. TCRdb independently ran MiXCR on the reads; one entry per CDR3 protein. Altogether around 350,000 distinct CDR3 sequences are present, about a sixth being singletons, with the ten largest covering around 8.6%. The source material was PBMCs. The receptors were sampled from a human donor in good health (CMV status not recorded). Some clones in this sample may be carry-over from other donors' samples.

This clonotype was counted between two and nine times. The CDR3 sequence is CASSFVFDEQYF. CDR3 sequence (DNA): TGTGCCAGCAGTTTTGTGTTCGACGAGCAGTACTTC. The gene calls are TRBV12-3 or TRBV12-4 and TRBJ2-7; D call uncertain. The V end was cut by 3 bases, the J end by 5 bases, with 8 bases between. The CDR3 spans 12 residues.

This clonotype was counted ten times or more. The V gene is TRBV7-8, the J gene TRBJ2-7; 12 bases fit TRBD2. This CDR3 comprises 20 residues. V lost 5 bases and J lost 3; bases outside the gene matches: 20. Germline V gene data show CDR1 as SGHVS and CDR2 as FQNEAQ. As DNA, the CDR3 is TGTGCCAGCAGCCCCTCACTCCGGCTAGCGGGAGGGCCGGGGGGCTACGAGCAGTACTTC. Translation gives CASSPSLRLAGGPGGYEQYF.

In this sample, this clonotype turned up a few times. This sequence joins TRBV7-9 and TRBJ2-5; 11 bases agree with TRBD1. Germline lookup yields CDR1 SEHNR and CDR2 FQNEAQ (reference sequence). The CDR3 length is 16 residues. Trimming took 4 bases from V and 5 from J; bases not matched to a gene: 9. The CDR3 sequence: CASSSRTGGAYETQYF. The CDR3, as DNA: TGTGCCAGCAGCTCCCGGACAGGGGGCGCATACGAGACCCAGTACTTC.